The 10 T cell receptor beta chains presented below share a single source sample, sequenced in a study of cytomegalovirus exposure and HLA in healthy donors. Repertoires were generated with immunoSEQ multiplex PCR, while TCRdb's copy carries only in-frame clones and drops some. The repertoire has about 50,000 clones, 92% of them found once; the top ten carry more than 1.4%. Material for sequencing was PBMCs. Receptors originate from a man between 18 and 29 years old in good health and CMV-seronegative.

This clone was recorded a few times. V gene TRBV19 combines with J gene TRBJ2-1; 9 bases are shared with TRBD2. Losses at the gene ends were 3 bases for V and 3 bases for J; bases not matched to a gene: 3. This CDR3 is 15 amino acids long. Looked up from germline, CDR1 is LNHDA and CDR2 is SQIVND (reference sequence). CDR3 nucleotides: TGTGCCAGTAGTATGCTAGCGGGAAACTACAATGAGCAGTTCTTC. It translates to CASSMLAGNYNEQFF.

This clone was observed a single time. The rearrangement uses TRBV2 and TRBJ2-6, with 7 bases fitting TRBD1. The CDR3 length is 16 residues. After removal of 3 bases from V and 4 bases from J, the junction contained 6 bases not matched to a gene. Germline CDR1 is SNHLY and CDR2 is FYNNEI. DNA of the CDR3: TGTGCCAGCAGTGAGGTAGGGGGCATCGGGGCCAACGTCCTGACTTTC. It specifies CASSEVGGIGANVLTF.

The chain employs TRBV9 and TRBJ2-6, with D perhaps matching TRBD1 (5 bases). Trimming shortened V by 4 bases and J by 4 bases, and 21 bases separated the two germline ends. CDR1 is SGDLS and CDR2 is YYNGEE in the germline V gene. The CDR3 sequence is 18 residues long. CDR3 coding DNA: TGTGCCAGCAGCCCCTTTACAGGAAAGACTTTGGGGGCCAACGTCCTGACTTTC. Translated: CASSPFTGKTLGANVLTF.

The chain employs TRBV14 and TRBJ2-3; possibly TRBD2 for D (6 bases). This CDR3 has 13 amino acids. From germline, CDR1 is SGHDN and CDR2 FVKESK. Trimming stripped 1 base from V and 8 bases from J, with 10 bases between. The CDR3 spells CASSQGLGATQYF. The CDR3 nucleotides read TGTGCCAGCAGCCAAGGACTAGGGGCTACGCAGTATTTT.

The J gene is TRBJ1-4, the V gene TRBV19, with TRBD1 as a possible D gene (5 bases). CDR1 is LNHDA and CDR2 is SQIVND in the germline V gene (reference sequence). The CDR3 runs to 17 residues. V shed 1 base and J shed 8 bases, with 20 bases lying between them. CDR3 amino acids: CASSIGRAGLKGEKLFF. The CDR3 nucleotides read TGTGCCAGTAGTATAGGTAGAGCGGGACTAAAGGGAGAAAAACTGTTTTTT.

This sequence joins TRBV7-2 and TRBJ2-7, with a possible D match to TRBD2 (5 bases). The V gene's germline CDR1 is SGHTA and CDR2 FQGNSA. The CDR3 is made up of 11 amino acids. The V end lost 3 bases, the J end lost 6 bases, and 6 bases lay between the germline ends. In DNA, the CDR3 is TGTGCCAGCAGCTTTGGGAGCGAGCAGTACTTC. It is translated as CASSFGSEQYF.

J is TRBJ1-5 and V is TRBV5-6; D perhaps matches TRBD1 (5 bases). This CDR3 comprises 15 residues. Germline CDR1 is SGHDT and CDR2 is YYEEEE. V lost 4 bases to trimming and J lost 0 bases, with 11 bases between them. This CDR3 reads CASSRRGYSNQPQHF. CDR3 sequence (DNA): TGTGCCAGCAGCCGAAGGGGATATAGCAATCAGCCCCAGCATTTT.

The chain links TRBV14 to TRBJ2-7, with 10 nucleotides matching TRBD2. Per the germline V gene, CDR1 is SGHDN and CDR2 is FVKESK. The CDR3 runs 17 residues. The ends lost 1 base at V and 7 bases at J; junction bases unmatched: 13. The CDR3 protein is CASSQGTSGNKRWEQYF. CDR3 nucleotide sequence: TGTGCCAGCAGCCAAGGGACTAGCGGAAATAAGAGGTGGGAGCAGTACTTC.

This chain connects TRBV7-9 to TRBJ2-5, with 14 bases identical to TRBD2. The CDR3 is made up of 17 amino acids. The germline V gene encodes CDR1 SEHNR and CDR2 FQNEAQ (reference sequence). V dropped 1 base and J dropped 5; count of bases not matched to a gene: 6. The CDR3: CASSLGLAGGPGETQYF. As DNA, the CDR3 is TGTGCCAGCAGCTTAGGACTAGCGGGAGGGCCTGGGGAGACCCAGTACTTC.

The chain employs TRBV7-9 and TRBJ2-3; 9 bases fit TRBD1. V shed 3 bases and J 2 bases; nucleotides not matched to a gene: 15. The CDR3 runs 19 residues. CDR1 is SEHNR and CDR2 is FQNEAQ in the germline V gene (reference sequence). CDR3 bases: TGTGCCAGCAGCTTGTCGAAGCGGCTGGACAGGGGATTCACAGATACGCAGTATTTT. It encodes CASSLSKRLDRGFTDTQYF. Looking up the rest from reference TRBV7-9 and TRBJ2-3 gives the full variable domain: DTGVSQNPRHKITKRGQNVTFRCDPISEHNRLYWYRQTLGQGPEFLTYFQNEAQLEKSRLLSDRFSAERPKGSFSTLEIQRTEQGDSAMYLCASSLSKRLDRGFTDTQYFGPGTRLTVL.